This TCR beta chain originates from a study of blood T cells in healthy people across ages. Alongside a J-beta primer mix, a sample-barcoded 5' primer served in a second PCR lasting about 6 to 12 cycles. TCRdb ran MiXCR on the 5' RACE reads and lists one entry per CDR3 protein. The table lists about 510,000 distinct CDR3 sequences, around 27% of them singletons. The ends were cut back, 5 bases at V and 8 bases at J, with 15 bases in the middle. The CDR3 is 14 amino acids. Germline V gives CDR1 SGHTA, CDR2 FQGNSA. Separately, the same data were catalogued under a study of T cells of mothers and their children. That investigation notes: The extracted RNA was employed in its entirety for cDNA synthesis, at around 1.6 ug per 15 ul.

This TCR was sampled from a boy aged 2-15 years in good health. V and J are TRBV7-2 and TRBJ2-2; D might be TRBD1 or TRBD2, each matching 7 bases. Sequencing used blood. CDR3 bases: TGTGCCAGCAGCCCGCAGGGGGGGGTGGGGGAGCTGTTTTTT. It yields the protein CASSPQGGVGELFF.